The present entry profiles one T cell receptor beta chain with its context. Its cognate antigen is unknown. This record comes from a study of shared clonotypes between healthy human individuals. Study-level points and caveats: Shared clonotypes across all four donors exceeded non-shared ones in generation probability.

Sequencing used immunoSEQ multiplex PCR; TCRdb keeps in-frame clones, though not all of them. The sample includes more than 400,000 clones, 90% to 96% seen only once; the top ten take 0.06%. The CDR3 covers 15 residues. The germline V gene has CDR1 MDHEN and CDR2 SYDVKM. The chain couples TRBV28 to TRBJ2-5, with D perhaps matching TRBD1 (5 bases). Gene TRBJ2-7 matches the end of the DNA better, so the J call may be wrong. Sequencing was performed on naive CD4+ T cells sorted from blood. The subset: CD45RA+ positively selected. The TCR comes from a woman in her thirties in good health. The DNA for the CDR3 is TGTGCCAGCAGTTTGGCCTGGGGCAGCTCCTACGAGCAGTACTTC. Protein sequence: CASSLAWGSSYEQYF.